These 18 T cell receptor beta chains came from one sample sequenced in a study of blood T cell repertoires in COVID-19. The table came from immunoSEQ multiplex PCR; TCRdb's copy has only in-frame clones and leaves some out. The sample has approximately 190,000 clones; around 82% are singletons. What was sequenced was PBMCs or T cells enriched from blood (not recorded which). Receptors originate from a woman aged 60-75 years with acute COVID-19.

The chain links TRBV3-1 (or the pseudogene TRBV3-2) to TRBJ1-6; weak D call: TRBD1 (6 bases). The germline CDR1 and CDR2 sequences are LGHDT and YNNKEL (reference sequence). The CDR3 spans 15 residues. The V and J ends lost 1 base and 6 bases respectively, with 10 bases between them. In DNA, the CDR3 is TGTGCCAGCAGCCAAGGACAGGCAATTAATTCACCCCTCCACTTT. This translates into CASSQGQAINSPLHF.

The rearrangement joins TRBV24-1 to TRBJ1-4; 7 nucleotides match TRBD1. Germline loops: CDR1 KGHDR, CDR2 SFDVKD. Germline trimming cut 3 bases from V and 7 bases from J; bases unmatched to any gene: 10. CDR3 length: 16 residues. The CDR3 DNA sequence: TGTGCCACCAGTGATCTCAAACAGGGGATCGGTGAAAAACTGTTTTTT. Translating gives CATSDLKQGIGEKLFF.

CDR3 protein: CASSLVGQGYQPQHF. The DNA of the CDR3 is TGTGCCAGTAGTTTGGTGGGACAGGGGTATCAGCCCCAGCATTTT. The chain couples TRBV19 to TRBJ1-5, with 10 nucleotides matching TRBD1. Germline V gene lookup returns CDR1 LNHDA and CDR2 SQIVND (reference sequence). This CDR3 is built from 15 residues. V lost 5 bases and J lost 5; bases outside the gene matches: 6.

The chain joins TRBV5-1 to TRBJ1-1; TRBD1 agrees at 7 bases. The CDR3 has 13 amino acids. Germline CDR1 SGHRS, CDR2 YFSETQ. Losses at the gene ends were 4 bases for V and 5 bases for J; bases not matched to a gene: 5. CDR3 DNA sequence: TGCGCCAGCAGCGAGGACAGGCAGACTGAAGCTTTCTTT. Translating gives CASSEDRQTEAFF.

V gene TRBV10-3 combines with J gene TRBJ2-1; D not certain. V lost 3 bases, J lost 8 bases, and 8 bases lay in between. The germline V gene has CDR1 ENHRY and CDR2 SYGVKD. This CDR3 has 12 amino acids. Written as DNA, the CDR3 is TGTGCCATCAGTGAAATGGAGTATGAGCAGTTCTTC. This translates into CAISEMEYEQFF.

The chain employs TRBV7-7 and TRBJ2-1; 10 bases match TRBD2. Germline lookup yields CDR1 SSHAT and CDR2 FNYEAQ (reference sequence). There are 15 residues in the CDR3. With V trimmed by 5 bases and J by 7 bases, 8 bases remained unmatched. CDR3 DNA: TGTGCCAGCAGCCCGAGCGGGGGGGGATTTAATGAGCAGTTCTTC. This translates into CASSPSGGGFNEQFF.

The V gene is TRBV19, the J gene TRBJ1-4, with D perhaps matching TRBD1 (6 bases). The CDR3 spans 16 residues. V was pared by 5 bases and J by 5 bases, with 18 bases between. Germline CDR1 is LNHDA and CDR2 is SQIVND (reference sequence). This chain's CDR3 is CASSSSGGRMNEKLFF. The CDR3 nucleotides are TGTGCCAGTAGTTCGTCCGGGGGGCGGATGAATGAAAAACTGTTTTTT.

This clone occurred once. The CDR3 spells CASSIRTGDGQPQHF. The DNA of the CDR3 is TGTGCCAGCAGCATTCGGACAGGGGATGGTCAGCCCCAGCATTTT. The chain recombines TRBV7-2 with TRBJ1-5, with TRBD1 matching over 9 bases. CDR3 length: 15 amino acids. The junction had 8 bases not matched to a gene; V was cut back by 5 bases and J by 6 bases. Germline CDR1 and CDR2: SGHTA and FQGNSA.

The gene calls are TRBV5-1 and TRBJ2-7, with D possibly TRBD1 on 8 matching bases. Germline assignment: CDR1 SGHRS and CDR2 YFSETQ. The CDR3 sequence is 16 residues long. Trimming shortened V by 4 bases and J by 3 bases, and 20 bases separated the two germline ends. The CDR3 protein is CASSPGGRDRSYEQYF. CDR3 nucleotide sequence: TGCGCCAGCAGCCCGGGGGGCCGGGACAGGAGCTACGAGCAGTACTTC.

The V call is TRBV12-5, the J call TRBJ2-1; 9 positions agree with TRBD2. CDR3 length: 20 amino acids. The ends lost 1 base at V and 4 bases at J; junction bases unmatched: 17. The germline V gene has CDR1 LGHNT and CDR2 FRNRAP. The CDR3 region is CASGLGPPAILAGKYNEQFF. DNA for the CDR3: TGTGCTAGTGGTTTGGGACCCCCAGCCATTCTAGCGGGGAAATACAATGAGCAGTTCTTC.

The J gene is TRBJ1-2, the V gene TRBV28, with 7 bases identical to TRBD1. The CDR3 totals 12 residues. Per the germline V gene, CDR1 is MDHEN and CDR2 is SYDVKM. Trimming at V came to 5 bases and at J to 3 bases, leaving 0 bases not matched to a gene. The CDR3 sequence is CASSTGDYGYTF. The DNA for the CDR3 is TGTGCCAGCAGTACAGGGGACTATGGCTACACCTTC.

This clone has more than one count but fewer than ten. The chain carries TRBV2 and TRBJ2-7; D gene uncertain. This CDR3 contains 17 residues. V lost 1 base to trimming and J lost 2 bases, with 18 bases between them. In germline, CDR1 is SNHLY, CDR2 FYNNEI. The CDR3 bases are TGTGCCAGCAGTGAAGTTTGGAGCCGTACCACCACCTACGAGCAGTACGTC. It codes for CASSEVWSRTTTYEQYV.

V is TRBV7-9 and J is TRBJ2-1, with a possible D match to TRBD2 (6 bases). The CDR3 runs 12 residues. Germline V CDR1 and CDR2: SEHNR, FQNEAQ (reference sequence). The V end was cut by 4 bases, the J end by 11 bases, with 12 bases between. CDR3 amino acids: CASSSGDLKQFF. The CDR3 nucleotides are TGTGCCAGCAGCTCCGGGGACTTGAAGCAGTTCTTC. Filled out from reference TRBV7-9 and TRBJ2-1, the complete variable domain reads DTGVSQNPRHKITKRGQNVTFRCDPISEHNRLYWYRQTLGQGPEFLTYFQNEAQLEKSRLLSDRFSAERPKGSFSTLEIQRTEQGDSAMYLCASSSGDLKQFFGPGTRLTVL.

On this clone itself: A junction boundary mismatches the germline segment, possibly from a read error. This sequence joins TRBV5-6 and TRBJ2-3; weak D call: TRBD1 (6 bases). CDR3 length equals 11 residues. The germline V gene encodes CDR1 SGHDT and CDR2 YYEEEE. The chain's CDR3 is CASSWTATQYF. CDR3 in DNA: TGTGCCAGCAGCTGGACAGCTACGCAGTATTTT.

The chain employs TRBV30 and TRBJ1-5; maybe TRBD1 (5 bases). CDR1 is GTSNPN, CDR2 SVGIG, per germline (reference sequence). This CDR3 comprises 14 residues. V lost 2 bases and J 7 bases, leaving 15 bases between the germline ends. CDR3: CAWSTPGWVQPQHF. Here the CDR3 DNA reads TGTGCCTGGAGTACTCCAGGGTGGGTACAGCCCCAGCATTTT.

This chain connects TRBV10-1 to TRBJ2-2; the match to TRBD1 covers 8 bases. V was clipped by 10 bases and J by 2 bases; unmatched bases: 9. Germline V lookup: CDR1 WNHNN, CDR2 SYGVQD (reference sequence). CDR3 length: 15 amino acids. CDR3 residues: CANETGVDNTGELFF. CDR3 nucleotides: TGCGCCAACGAGACAGGGGTGGACAACACCGGGGAGCTGTTTTTT.

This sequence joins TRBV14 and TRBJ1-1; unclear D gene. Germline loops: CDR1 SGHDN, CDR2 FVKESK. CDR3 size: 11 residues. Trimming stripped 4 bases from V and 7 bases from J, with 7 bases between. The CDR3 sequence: CASSPGGEAFF. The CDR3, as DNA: TGTGCCAGCAGCCCTGGAGGTGAAGCTTTCTTT.

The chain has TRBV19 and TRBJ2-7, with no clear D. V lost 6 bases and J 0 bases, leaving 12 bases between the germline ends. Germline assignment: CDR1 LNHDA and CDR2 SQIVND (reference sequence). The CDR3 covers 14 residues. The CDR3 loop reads CASRPLMSSYEQYF. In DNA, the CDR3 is TGTGCCAGTAGGCCACTGATGAGCTCCTACGAGCAGTACTTC.